This note documents a single T cell receptor beta chain sequence. Its cognate antigen is unknown. At one end the junction does not follow the germline gene, possibly because of a read error. Clones were read by immunoSEQ multiplex PCR, and TCRdb kept only the in-frame ones, dropping some. The repertoire holds 160,000 or so clones, with 81% as singletons. The CDR3 has 12 amino acids. Germline loops: CDR1 SSHAT, CDR2 FNYEAQ (reference sequence). The data derive from a study of cytotoxic CD8 clonotypes in ibrutinib-treated CLL. Overall study findings and caveats: There were few public clonotypes, and on treatment they contracted or stayed stable.

Sample: PBMCs, taken after 12 months of ibrutinib treatment. The receptor's source is a human donor with chronic lymphocytic leukemia. The rearrangement joins TRBV7-7 to TRBJ2-2; D uncertain. The CDR3 region is CASSLLTGELFF. The CDR3 nucleotides read TGTGCTAGCAGCTTACTCACCGGGGAGCTGTTTTTT.